A selection of T cell receptor beta chains follows, all from one sample in a study of CD8 T cells in ankylosing spondylitis. Each CDR3 protein is one row after TCRdb ran MiXCR on the 5' RACE reads. The table shows hundreds of thousands of distinct CDR3 sequences, with about 19% occurring only once. Sequencing was done on a sample of blood, either unsorted or a sorted T cell fraction (not recorded which). These receptors were obtained from a male donor with ankylosing spondylitis or in good health (not recorded which). CDR3s leave out the opening cysteine and the closing phenylalanine or tryptophan. The size of a clone is reported for some rows only, either as once, few or many, or as a class for expanded clones.

abundance: NA; v_gene: TRBV20-1; CDR3aa: SARDRRPVAKNIQY
abundance: few; v_gene: TRBV5-1; CDR3aa: ASSLIAGGGTGELF
abundance: many; v_gene: TRBV5-1; CDR3aa: ASSLEVVGLEVF
abundance: NA; v_gene: TRBV7-2; CDR3aa: ASSLGFGRGATDTQY
abundance: NA; v_gene: TRBV29-1; CDR3aa: SVAPGTVTEAF
abundance: few; v_gene: TRBV24-1; CDR3aa: ATSDYGNEQF
abundance: NA; v_gene: TRBV29-1; CDR3aa: SVLRTIGTQY
abundance: few; v_gene: TRBV12-3/TRBV12-4; CDR3aa: ASRQGGPGELF
abundance: NA; v_gene: TRBV9; CDR3aa: ASSVAPEMSHEQF
abundance: few; v_gene: TRBV9; CDR3aa: ASSDSPSSAKNIQY
abundance: few; v_gene: TRBV5-1; CDR3aa: ASSRGGPGELF
abundance: few; v_gene: TRBV5-1; CDR3aa: ASSGSPGQGNEKLF
abundance: many; v_gene: TRBV20-1; CDR3aa: SASRTGTAFTDTQY
abundance: once; v_gene: TRBV3-1; CDR3aa: ASSQVQIRSGNTIY
abundance: NA; v_gene: TRBV28; CDR3aa: AGGQESYGYT